This T cell receptor delta chain was found in a study of γδ T cells in repeated Plasmodium falciparum infection. General study findings and limits: Over time and infection, Vgamma9/Vdelta2+ repertoires remained highly stable and polyclonal.

TCRdb called clones from the multiplex PCR reads again using CATT. Of 55,000 to 70,000 delta-chain clones listed, over 1.5% are singletons. This clone was observed a handful of times. Its specificity is unknown. This DNA's translation differs at residue 14 from TCRdb's protein, which comes from a much larger clone; a read error is likely, and the protein shown is translated from the DNA. This CDR3 region has 23 residues. Germline CDR1 and CDR2: TSWWSYY and QGS. The V and J ends lost 4 bases and 1 base respectively, with 37 bases between them. Flow sorting of PBMC yielded separate Vgamma9/Vdelta2+ and Vdelta2-negative gammadelta T cell populations for bulk repertoire analysis.

The V gene is TRDV1, the J gene TRDJ1; D is possibly TRDD3 (5 bases). TCRdb carries no J gene annotation; the J gene was assigned here by matching the DNA with germline. The sequenced sample consisted of gamma-delta T cells from blood. The source is a pool of human donors (malaria-infected and uninfected, not separated). The CDR3 here is CALGVRRGAAQEAHTVLTDKLIF. The CDR3 bases are TGTGCTCTTGGGGTCCGTAGGGGGGCGGCCCAAGAGGCGCATACTGTCCTCACCGATAAACTCATCTTT.